These 28 T cell receptor beta chains originate from one sample sequenced in a study of T cells in Graves' hyperthyroidism and ophthalmopathy. RNA transcripts provided the source from which TCR beta CDR3 regions were amplified. TCR CDR3 regions were first amplified by RT-PCR with HTBI primers. Each CDR3 protein gets one entry after TCRdb re-called the multiplex PCR reads with MiXCR. The sample comprises about 770,000 distinct CDR3 sequences, about 17% of which are singletons, and approximately 15% rests with the top ten. Material: blood. The receptors originated from a woman in her forties or fifties with Graves' hyperthyroidism that later progressed to Graves' ophthalmopathy.

This clonotype has ten or more counts. The chain combines TRBV18 with TRBJ1-5, with unresolved D. The CDR3 runs to 13 residues. Germline V lookup: CDR1 KGHSH, CDR2 LQKENI. The V end was cut by 3 bases, the J end by 7 bases, with 10 bases between. CDR3 nucleotides: TGTGCCAGCTCACCTAGCGGAGAACAGCCCCAGCATTTT. It codes for CASSPSGEQPQHF.

The CDR3 sequence: CASSKGQGGPGANVLTF. Written as DNA, the CDR3 is TGTGCCAGTAGTAAGGGACAGGGAGGACCTGGGGCCAACGTCCTGACTTTC. This sequence joins TRBV19 and TRBJ2-6, with 9 bases fitting TRBD1. CDR1 is LNHDA, CDR2 SQIVND, per germline (reference sequence). The CDR3 totals 17 residues. The V and J ends lost 4 bases and 2 bases, in that order; junction bases with no gene match: 6.

This clonotype was recorded many times. The rearrangement uses TRBV5-1 and TRBJ1-5, with 7 bases fitting TRBD1. V trimming: 1 base; J trimming: 2 bases; junction bases outside the gene matches: 3. The CDR3 consists of 15 residues. Germline CDR1 reads SGHRS; CDR2 reads YFSETQ. In DNA form, the CDR3 reads TGCGCCAGCAGCTTGACAGGGGCTGGCAATCAGCCCCAGCATTTT. Its protein is CASSLTGAGNQPQHF.

There are many counts of this clonotype. This chain joins TRBV12-3 or TRBV12-4 and TRBJ1-5; D ambiguous. CDR3 length: 13 residues. V lost 7 bases, J lost 7 bases, and 14 bases lay in between. DNA of the CDR3: TGTGCCAGCACTCCTCAAGTTACCCAGCCCCAGCATTTT. Amino acids: CASTPQVTQPQHF.

This clonotype was counted only a few times. The DNA of the CDR3 is TGTGCCAGCAGCCAAGATGGGGCTGAGACAGATACGCAGTATTTT. This encodes CASSQDGAETDTQYF. The V and J genes are TRBV3-1 and TRBJ2-3, with TRBD1 as a possible D gene (5 bases). V was clipped by 0 bases and J by 3 bases, with 10 bases between them. The V gene's germline CDR1 is LGHDT and CDR2 YNNKEL (reference sequence). The length of the CDR3 is 15 residues.

This clonotype was counted at least ten times. The CDR3 bases are TGCAGTGCTAGTTACGGAAACAATCAGCCCCAGCATTTT. This codes for CSASYGNNQPQHF. V usage is TRBV20-1 and J usage is TRBJ1-5; D remains unclear. The length of the CDR3 is 13 residues. V lost 3 bases to trimming and J lost 3 bases, with 9 bases between them. CDR1 and CDR2 (germline): DFQATT, SNEGSKA (reference sequence).

This clonotype was detected ten times or more. The J gene is TRBJ1-2, the V gene TRBV12-3 or TRBV12-4, with TRBD1 identical over 9 bases. CDR3 length: 15 amino acids. V lost 7 bases to trimming and J lost 8 bases; unmatched junction nucleotides: 14. The CDR3 reads CASTLAHRGLGGYTF. CDR3 coding DNA: TGTGCCAGCACCCTAGCCCACAGGGGGCTCGGAGGCTACACCTTC.

This clonotype was counted many times. This sequence joins TRBV12-3 or TRBV12-4 and TRBJ2-3, with TRBD2 as a possible D gene (6 bases). CDR3 length: 16 amino acids. V was pared by 1 base and J by 1 base, with 12 bases between. CDR3: CASSLGPPGGTDTQYF. In nucleotides, the CDR3 is TGTGCCAGCAGTTTAGGACCGCCGGGGGGCACAGATACGCAGTATTTT.

This clonotype was seen many times. The CDR3 sequence: CASSPGDREGIQPQHF. The CDR3 nucleotides are TGTGCCAGCAGCCCGGGGGACAGGGAGGGGATTCAGCCCCAGCATTTT. The chain links TRBV7-8 to TRBJ1-5, with 9 bases identical to TRBD1. The J segment lost 6 bases and the V segment lost 5 bases, leaving 11 bases of the junction unmatched. CDR1 and CDR2 (germline): SGHVS, FQNEAQ. The CDR3 has 16 residues.

CDR3 protein: CATGALAGGPDEQFF. CDR3 coding DNA: TGTGCCACCGGCGCGTTGGCGGGAGGGCCGGATGAGCAGTTCTTC. This sequence joins TRBV24-1 and TRBJ2-1; 9 nucleotides agree with TRBD2. The CDR3 consists of 15 residues. CDR1 and CDR2 (germline): KGHDR, SFDVKD. The trim removed 9 bases at V and 8 bases at J, leaving 13 bases unmatched.

The CDR3 reads CASSPTTETNEKLFF. The CDR3 DNA follows: TGTGCCAGCAGTCCCACGACAGAGACTAATGAAAAACTGTTTTTT. The chain combines TRBV12-3 or TRBV12-4 with TRBJ1-4, with D maybe TRBD1 (5 bases). V lost 5 bases, J lost 2 bases, and 12 bases lay in between. This CDR3 has 15 residues.

This clonotype has a handful of counts. Germline and junction disagree at one end, which may indicate a read error. The J gene is TRBJ1-3, the V gene TRBV11-2, with 9 bases that match TRBD1. Germline lookup yields CDR1 SGHAT and CDR2 FQNNGV. The CDR3 loop spans 16 amino acids. CDR3: CASSLRDRALGNTTYF. CDR3 coding DNA: TGTGCCAGCAGCCTCCGGGACAGGGCGTTAGGAAACACCACATATTTT.

The rearrangement uses TRBV9 and TRBJ1-1, with TRBD1 identical over 8 bases. Germline lookup yields CDR1 SGDLS and CDR2 YYNGEE. This CDR3 has 16 residues. V lost 0 bases, J lost 4 bases, and 8 bases stayed unmatched. The chain's CDR3 is CASSVDTGQGVTEAFF. CDR3 nucleotides: TGTGCCAGCAGCGTAGATACTGGACAGGGCGTCACTGAAGCTTTCTTT.

This clonotype was recorded a few times. The chain uses TRBV10-3 and TRBJ1-3; D might be TRBD1 (6 bases). The length of the CDR3 is 18 residues. Trimming shortened V by 0 bases and J by 0 bases, and 15 bases separated the two germline ends. Per the germline V gene, CDR1 is ENHRY and CDR2 is SYGVKD. The CDR3 reads CAISESGDIVHSGNTIYF. CDR3 nucleotide sequence: TGTGCCATCAGTGAGTCTGGGGACATAGTTCACTCTGGAAACACCATATATTTT.

This clonotype was seen repeatedly, ten times or more. The V and J genes are TRBV20-1 and TRBJ2-7; maybe TRBD2 (5 bases). Germline assignment: CDR1 DFQATT and CDR2 SNEGSKA (reference sequence). Trimming removed 1 base from V and 2 bases from J, with 9 bases in between. The CDR3 length is 13 residues. CDR3 residues: CSARVRGTYEQYF. The CDR3 nucleotides are TGCAGTGCTAGAGTTCGAGGGACCTACGAGCAGTACTTC.

A single count supports this clonotype. A much larger clone differs from this one at a single base, so this may be a read error. The chain is built from TRBV20-1 and TRBJ2-5; D gene ambiguous. CDR1 and CDR2 from the germline V gene are DFQATT and SNEGSKA (reference sequence). This CDR3 comprises 11 residues. V lost 3 bases and J 5 bases, leaving 7 bases between the germline ends. For the CDR3, the DNA is TGCAGTGCTAGGGGTATGGAGACCCAGTACTTC. Translation gives CSARGMETQYF.

The V call is TRBV7-2, the J call TRBJ2-7; no clear D gene. CDR1 is SGHTA and CDR2 is FQGNSA in the germline V gene. V lost 4 bases to trimming and J lost 1 base, with 8 bases between them. The CDR3 is 13 amino acids. Here the CDR3 DNA reads TGTGCCAGCAGCTCCACAGTTTCCTACGAGCAGTACTTC. Translated, it gives CASSSTVSYEQYF.

This clonotype showed up just a few times. V gene TRBV20-1 combines with J gene TRBJ2-7, with TRBD1 as a possible D gene (6 bases). Germline assignment: CDR1 DFQATT and CDR2 SNEGSKA (reference sequence). This CDR3 spans 15 amino acids. Trimming removed 6 bases at V and 0 bases at J, with 18 bases between. CDR3 loop: CSAVQGSGSSYEQYF. CDR3 DNA: TGCAGTGCCGTTCAGGGGTCAGGGAGCTCCTACGAGCAGTACTTC.

The V gene is TRBV29-1, the J gene TRBJ1-1, with 10 bases identical to TRBD1. CDR1 is SQVTM, CDR2 ANQGSEA, per germline. This CDR3 is built from 15 residues. The trim removed 6 bases at V and 4 bases at J, leaving 11 bases unmatched. This CDR3 reads CSVTDRGRRGTEAFF. CDR3 coding DNA: TGCAGCGTGACCGACAGGGGGCGCCGGGGCACTGAAGCTTTCTTT.

The V gene is TRBV11-2, the J gene TRBJ2-5; D is possibly TRBD1 (6 bases). There are 18 residues in the CDR3. Looked up from germline, CDR1 is SGHAT and CDR2 is FQNNGV. The germline V and J ends were trimmed by 0 bases and 1 base, with 18 bases remaining between them. For the CDR3, the DNA is TGTGCCAGCAGCTTAGAATCGGGCAGGGGCGGTTTCCAAGAGACCCAGTACTTC. Translating it yields CASSLESGRGGFQETQYF. The variable domain in full, with the rest retrieved from reference TRBV11-2 and TRBJ2-5, is EAGVAQSPRYKIIEKRQSVAFWCNPISGHATLYWYQQILGQGPKLLIQFQNNGVVDDSQLPKDRFSAERLKGVDSTLKIQPAKLEDSAVYLCASSLESGRGGFQETQYFGPGTRLLVL.

This clonotype was seen many times. At one boundary the junction diverges from the germline segment, which might be a read error. CDR3 DNA: TGCGCCAGCTCGGAGGACGTAGGATATGGGTACACCTTC. Its translation is CASSEDVGYGYTF. The chain uses TRBV5-1 and TRBJ1-2; D remains unclear. This CDR3 region has 13 residues. Germline V gene data show CDR1 as SGHRS and CDR2 as YFSETQ.

The CDR3 is CASRGQSREAFF. CDR3 nucleotides: TGTGCCAGTAGAGGGCAATCAAGGGAAGCTTTCTTT. The rearrangement joins TRBV19 to TRBJ1-1; D not resolved. This CDR3 comprises 12 residues. V was shortened by 6 bases and J by 8 bases, with 13 bases between the two germline ends. The V gene's germline CDR1 is LNHDA and CDR2 SQIVND (reference sequence).

This clonotype was seen ten or more times. This rearrangement joins TRBV13 to TRBJ1-2, with 9 nucleotides matching TRBD1. Germline V gene lookup returns CDR1 PRHDT and CDR2 FYEKMQ (reference sequence). The CDR3 totals 13 residues. The junction had 2 bases not matched to a gene; V was cut back by 3 bases and J by 6 bases. CDR3 in DNA: TGTGCCAGCAGCTTCCGGGACAGGGATGGCTACACCTTC. Encoded protein: CASSFRDRDGYTF.

This clonotype came up a few times. This sequence joins TRBV24-1 and TRBJ2-2; D might be TRBD1 (6 bases). Trimming removed 4 bases from V and 1 base from J, with 9 bases in between. Germline V gene lookup returns CDR1 KGHDR and CDR2 SFDVKD. The CDR3 runs 15 residues. CDR3 in amino acids: CATSEGQRNTGELFF. CDR3 nucleotide sequence: TGTGCCACCAGTGAGGGACAAAGGAACACCGGGGAGCTGTTTTTT.

This clonotype was seen at least ten times. The V call is TRBV9, the J call TRBJ1-1, with a tentative D call TRBD1 (6 bases). The CDR3 length is 15 residues. CDR1 is SGDLS, CDR2 YYNGEE, per germline. The ends were cut back, 1 base at V and 1 base at J, with 11 bases in the middle. The CDR3 nucleotides are TGTGCCAGCAGCGTATTCGGACAGACGAACACTGAAGCTTTCTTT. This sequence encodes CASSVFGQTNTEAFF.

There are a few counts of this clonotype. The chain joins TRBV5-1 to TRBJ1-4, with a tentative D call TRBD1 (5 bases). CDR3 length: 14 residues. V was cut by 4 bases and J by 3 bases, with 10 bases left in between. Germline assignment: CDR1 SGHRS and CDR2 YFSETQ. CDR3 amino acids: CASSTDSPNEKLFF. The CDR3 DNA follows: TGCGCCAGCAGCACCGACAGCCCTAATGAAAAACTGTTTTTT.

This clonotype was detected ten times or more. The CDR3 loop is CSAPDRQGGYTEAFF. The CDR3 nucleotides read TGCAGTGCACCAGATCGACAGGGGGGTTACACTGAAGCTTTCTTT. The rearrangement uses TRBV20-1 and TRBJ1-1; the match to TRBD1 covers 9 bases. This CDR3 spans 15 amino acids. Looked up from germline, CDR1 is DFQATT and CDR2 is SNEGSKA (reference sequence). The V and J ends lost 6 bases and 3 bases, in that order; junction bases with no gene match: 11.

This clonotype was detected a few times. This chain uses TRBV12-3 or TRBV12-4 with TRBJ2-3; TRBD2 might be the D (6 bases). This CDR3 comprises 11 residues. V was trimmed by 6 bases and J by 14 bases, leaving 15 bases between them. CDR3 region: CASSHGGTPYF. As DNA, the CDR3 is TGTGCCAGCAGCCATGGAGGGACCCCGTATTTT.